One T cell receptor (beta chain) is described in this entry. Its antigen is as yet unknown. The ends lost 6 bases at V and 2 bases at J; junction bases unmatched: 13. Germline values: CDR1 MDHEN, CDR2 SYDVKM. There are 17 residues in the CDR3. This specimen comes from a study of cytomegalovirus exposure and HLA in healthy donors. The wider study: Unique TCRs numbering around 80 million, obtained from HLA-typed donors, made up an early data release.

In nominal health when sampled, donors likely had unrecorded immune exposures nonetheless. General study points: Prior analysis indicated that the majority of TCR beta V segments exhibited productivity approximately 90% or approximately 30% of the time. The authors later found TCR association rates varying by HLA locus, with DRB1 most and HLA-C fewest.

PCR used 60 Vbeta primers and 13 Jbeta primers. The protocol was immunoSEQ multiplex PCR, while the TCRdb copy is restricted to in-frame clones and leaves out a portion. The sample contains 130,000 to 150,000 clones, roughly 75% of which appear only once. The sample consisted of PBMCs. The V gene is TRBV28, the J gene TRBJ2-5; TRBD2 agrees at 9 bases. This TCR was recovered from a female donor in good health and CMV-seronegative. The CDR3 region has the DNA TGTGCCAGCAGCCTAAGCCACGGTAGCGGGGGACAAGAGACCCAGTACTTC. This codes for CASSLSHGSGGQETQYF.